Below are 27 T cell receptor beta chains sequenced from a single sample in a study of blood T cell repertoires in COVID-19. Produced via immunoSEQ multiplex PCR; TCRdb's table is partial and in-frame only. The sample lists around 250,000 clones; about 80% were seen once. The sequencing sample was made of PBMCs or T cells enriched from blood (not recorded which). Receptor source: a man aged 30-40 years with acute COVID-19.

CDR3 DNA sequence: TGTGCCAGCAGCCCGGCGGGGAGTCACCACAATGAGCAGTTCTTC. It is translated as CASSPAGSHHNEQFF. The chain combines TRBV28 with TRBJ2-1, with D tentatively TRBD2 (6 bases). Per germline, CDR1 MDHEN and CDR2 SYDVKM. Trimming cost V 6 bases and J 5 bases, with 17 bases left between them. The CDR3 totals 15 residues.

CDR3 DNA sequence: TGTGCCACCAGTGATCTAGCGGAGGCCTACAATGAGCAGTTCTTC. It is translated as CATSDLAEAYNEQFF. The chain has TRBV24-1 and TRBJ2-1, with 7 bases lining up with TRBD2. From germline, CDR1 is KGHDR and CDR2 SFDVKD. There are 15 residues in the CDR3. The J segment lost 2 bases and the V segment lost 3 bases, leaving 3 bases of the junction unmatched.

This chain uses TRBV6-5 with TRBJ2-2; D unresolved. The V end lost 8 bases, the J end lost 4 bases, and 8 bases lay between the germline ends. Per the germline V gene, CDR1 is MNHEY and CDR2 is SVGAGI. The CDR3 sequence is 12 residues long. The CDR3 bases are TGTGCCAGCGAGTGGTTCACCGGGGAGCTGTTTTTT. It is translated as CASEWFTGELFF.

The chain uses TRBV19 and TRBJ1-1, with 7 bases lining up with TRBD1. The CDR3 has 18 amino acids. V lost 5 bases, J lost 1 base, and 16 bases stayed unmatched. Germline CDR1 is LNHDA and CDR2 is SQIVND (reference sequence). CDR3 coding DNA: TGTGCCAGTAGTTCATCAGGAAACAGGGGACAAGGGAACACTGAAGCTTTCTTT. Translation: CASSSSGNRGQGNTEAFF.

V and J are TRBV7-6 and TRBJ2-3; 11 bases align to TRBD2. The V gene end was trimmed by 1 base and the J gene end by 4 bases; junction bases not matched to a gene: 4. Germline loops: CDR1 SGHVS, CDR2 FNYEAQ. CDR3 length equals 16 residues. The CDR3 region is CASSLGLAGLSDTQYF. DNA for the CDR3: TGTGCCAGCAGCTTAGGACTAGCGGGATTGTCAGATACGCAGTATTTT.

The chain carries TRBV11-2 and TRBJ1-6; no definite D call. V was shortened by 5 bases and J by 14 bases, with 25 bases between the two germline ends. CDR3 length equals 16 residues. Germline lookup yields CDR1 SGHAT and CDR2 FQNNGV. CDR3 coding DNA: TGTGCCAGCAGCCCCGGAAACGGGATGGAAAGTAGGACCCTCCACTTT. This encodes CASSPGNGMESRTLHF.

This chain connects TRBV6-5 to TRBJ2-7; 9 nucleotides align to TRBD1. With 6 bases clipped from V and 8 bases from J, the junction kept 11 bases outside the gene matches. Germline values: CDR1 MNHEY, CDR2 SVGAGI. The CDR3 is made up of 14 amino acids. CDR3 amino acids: CASRATGQGSKQYV. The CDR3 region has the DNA TGTGCCAGCAGAGCGACGGGACAGGGAAGCAAGCAGTACGTC.

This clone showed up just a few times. The CDR3 spells CASTREDSSYNSPLHF. DNA for the CDR3: TGTGCCAGCACCCGGGAGGACAGCTCCTATAATTCACCCCTCCACTTT. The chain has TRBV7-9 and TRBJ1-6; D is possibly TRBD1 (6 bases). The V and J ends lost 7 bases and 0 bases respectively, with 13 bases between them. This CDR3 comprises 16 residues. CDR1 and CDR2 (germline): SEHNR, FQNEAQ (reference sequence). The full variable domain, in which reference TRBV7-9 and TRBJ1-6 provide the parts outside the CDR3, is DTGVSQNPRHKITKRGQNVTFRCDPISEHNRLYWYRQTLGQGPEFLTYFQNEAQLEKSRLLSDRFSAERPKGSFSTLEIQRTEQGDSAMYLCASTREDSSYNSPLHFGNGTRLTVT.

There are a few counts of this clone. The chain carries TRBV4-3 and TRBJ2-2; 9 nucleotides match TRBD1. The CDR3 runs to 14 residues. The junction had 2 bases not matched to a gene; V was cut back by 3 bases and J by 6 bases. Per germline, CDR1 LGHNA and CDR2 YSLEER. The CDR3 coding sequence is TGCGCCAGCAGCCAGTGGACAGGGGCCGGGGAGCTGTTTTTT. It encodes CASSQWTGAGELFF.

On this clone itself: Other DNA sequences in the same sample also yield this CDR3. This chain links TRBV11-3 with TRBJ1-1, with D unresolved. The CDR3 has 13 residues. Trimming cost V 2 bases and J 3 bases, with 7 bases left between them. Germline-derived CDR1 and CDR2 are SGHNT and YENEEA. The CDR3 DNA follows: TGTGCCAGCAGCTTAACGGGGTACACTGAAGCTTTCTTT. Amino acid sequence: CASSLTGYTEAFF.

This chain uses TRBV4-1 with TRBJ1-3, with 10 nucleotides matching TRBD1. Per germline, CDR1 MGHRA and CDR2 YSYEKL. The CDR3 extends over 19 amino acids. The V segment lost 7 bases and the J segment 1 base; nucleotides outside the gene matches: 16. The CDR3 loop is CASTLQTGGVFGSGNTIYF. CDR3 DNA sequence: TGCGCCAGCACCTTACAGACAGGGGGCGTCTTCGGTTCTGGAAACACCATATATTTT.

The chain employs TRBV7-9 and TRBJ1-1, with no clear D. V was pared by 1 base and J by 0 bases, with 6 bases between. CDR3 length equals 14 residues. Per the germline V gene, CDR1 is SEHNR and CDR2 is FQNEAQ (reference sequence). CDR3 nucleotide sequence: TGTGCCAGCAGCTTAGGTTCCGTGAACACTGAAGCTTTCTTT. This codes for CASSLGSVNTEAFF.

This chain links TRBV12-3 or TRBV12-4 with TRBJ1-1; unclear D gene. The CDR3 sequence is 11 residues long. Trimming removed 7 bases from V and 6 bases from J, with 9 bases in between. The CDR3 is CASNSIAEAFF. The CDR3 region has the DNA TGTGCCAGCAACTCGATTGCTGAAGCTTTCTTT.

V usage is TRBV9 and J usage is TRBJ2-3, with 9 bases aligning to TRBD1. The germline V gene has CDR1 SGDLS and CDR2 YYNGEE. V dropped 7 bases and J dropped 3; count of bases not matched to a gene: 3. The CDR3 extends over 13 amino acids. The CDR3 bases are TGTGCCAGCGTGGGACAGGGAACAGATACGCAGTATTTT. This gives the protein CASVGQGTDTQYF.

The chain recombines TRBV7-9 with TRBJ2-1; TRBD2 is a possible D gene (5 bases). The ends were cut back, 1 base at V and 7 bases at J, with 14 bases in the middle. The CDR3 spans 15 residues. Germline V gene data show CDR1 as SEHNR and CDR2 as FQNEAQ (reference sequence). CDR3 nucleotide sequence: TGTGCCAGCAGCTTAGTCCGGGCTAGGAGGAATGAGCAGTTCTTC. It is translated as CASSLVRARRNEQFF.

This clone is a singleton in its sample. Here the CDR3 reads CASSVALGATGNTIYF. CDR3 bases: TGTGCCAGCAGCGTAGCTTTGGGGGCCACTGGAAACACCATATATTTT. The chain links TRBV9 to TRBJ1-3; weak D call: TRBD1 (6 bases). CDR3 length: 16 residues. Trimming left V 0 bases short and J 2 bases short, with 12 bases between. From germline, CDR1 is SGDLS and CDR2 YYNGEE.

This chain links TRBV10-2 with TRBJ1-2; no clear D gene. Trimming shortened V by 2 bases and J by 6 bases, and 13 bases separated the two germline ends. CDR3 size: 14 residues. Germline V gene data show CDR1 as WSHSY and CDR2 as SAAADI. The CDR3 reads CASSEAAGRDGYTF. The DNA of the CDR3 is TGCGCCAGCAGTGAGGCCGCGGGGAGGGATGGCTACACCTTC.

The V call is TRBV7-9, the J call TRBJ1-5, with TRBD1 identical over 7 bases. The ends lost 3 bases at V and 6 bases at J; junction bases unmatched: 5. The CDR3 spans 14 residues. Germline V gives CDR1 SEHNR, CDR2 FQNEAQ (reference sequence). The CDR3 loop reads CASSLTGSRQPQHF. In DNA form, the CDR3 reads TGTGCCAGCAGCTTGACAGGGTCTCGTCAGCCCCAGCATTTT.

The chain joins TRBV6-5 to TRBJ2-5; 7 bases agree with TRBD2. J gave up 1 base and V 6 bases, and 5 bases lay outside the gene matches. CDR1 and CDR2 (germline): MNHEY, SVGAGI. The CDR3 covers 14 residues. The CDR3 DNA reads TGTGCCAGCAGCCAGAGCGGGGCCCAAGAGACCCAGTACTTC. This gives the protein CASSQSGAQETQYF.

CDR3 in DNA: TGTGCCAGCAGCTTGAATAGAGAAGCCCTCTATGGCTACACCTTC. This gives the protein CASSLNREALYGYTF. The chain is built from TRBV5-5 and TRBJ1-2, with D uncertain. Looked up from germline, CDR1 is SGHKS and CDR2 is YYEKEE (reference sequence). The CDR3 has 15 residues. Trimming took off 1 base at V and 4 bases at J, with 14 bases between the two ends.

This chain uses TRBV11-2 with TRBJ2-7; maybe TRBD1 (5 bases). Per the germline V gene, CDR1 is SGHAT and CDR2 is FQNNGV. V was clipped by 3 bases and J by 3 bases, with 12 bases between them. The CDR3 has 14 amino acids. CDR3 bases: TGTGCCAGCAGCTTTGGAGACAGTAGCTACGAGCAGTACGTC. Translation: CASSFGDSSYEQYV.

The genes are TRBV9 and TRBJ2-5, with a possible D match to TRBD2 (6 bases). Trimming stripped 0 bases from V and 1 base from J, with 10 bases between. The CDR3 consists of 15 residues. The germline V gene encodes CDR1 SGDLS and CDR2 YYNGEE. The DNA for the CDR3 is TGTGCCAGCAGCGTAGGCCCAGCGGGCCAAGAGACCCAGTACTTC. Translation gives CASSVGPAGQETQYF.

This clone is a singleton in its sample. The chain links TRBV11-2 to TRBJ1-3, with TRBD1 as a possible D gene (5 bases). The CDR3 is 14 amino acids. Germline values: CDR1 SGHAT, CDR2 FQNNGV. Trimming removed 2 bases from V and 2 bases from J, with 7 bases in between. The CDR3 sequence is CASSLRQTGNTIYF. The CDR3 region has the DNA TGTGCCAGCAGCTTAAGACAGACTGGAAACACCATATATTTT. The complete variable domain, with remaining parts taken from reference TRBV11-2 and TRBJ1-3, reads EAGVAQSPRYKIIEKRQSVAFWCNPISGHATLYWYQQILGQGPKLLIQFQNNGVVDDSQLPKDRFSAERLKGVDSTLKIQPAKLEDSAVYLCASSLRQTGNTIYFGEGSWLTVV.

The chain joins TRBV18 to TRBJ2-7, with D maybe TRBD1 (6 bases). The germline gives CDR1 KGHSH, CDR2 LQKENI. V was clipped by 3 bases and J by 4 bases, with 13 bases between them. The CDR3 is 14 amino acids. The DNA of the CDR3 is TGTGCCAGCTCACCGGGTACAGGGCAGTACGAGCAGTACGTC. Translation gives CASSPGTGQYEQYV.

The CDR3 reads CATSDGGQGRFGYTF. Here the CDR3 DNA reads TGTGCCACCAGTGACGGGGGACAGGGTCGATTCGGCTACACCTTC. The chain employs TRBV24-1 and TRBJ1-2, with TRBD1 identical over 9 bases. J was trimmed by 8 bases and V by 4 bases; bases with no gene match: 10. Germline V gives CDR1 KGHDR, CDR2 SFDVKD. The CDR3 contains 15 residues.

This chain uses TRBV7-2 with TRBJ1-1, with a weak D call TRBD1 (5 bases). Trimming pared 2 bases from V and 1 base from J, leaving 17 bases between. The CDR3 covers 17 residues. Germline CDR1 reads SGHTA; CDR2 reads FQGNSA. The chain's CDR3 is CASSLMVSRQKNTEAFF. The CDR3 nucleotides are TGTGCCAGCAGCTTAATGGTGTCCCGACAGAAGAACACTGAAGCTTTCTTT.

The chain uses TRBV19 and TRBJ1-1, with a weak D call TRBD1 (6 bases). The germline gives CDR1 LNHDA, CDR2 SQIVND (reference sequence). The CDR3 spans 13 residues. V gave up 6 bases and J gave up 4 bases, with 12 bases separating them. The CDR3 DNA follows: TGTGCCAGTAGCACAGGGTTGTCCACTGAAGCTTTCTTT. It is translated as CASSTGLSTEAFF.